Listed here are 4 T cell receptor beta chains from one sample, sequenced in a study of T-cell memory formation after mild COVID-19. Each CDR3 protein gets one entry after TCRdb re-called the 5' RACE reads with MiXCR. This sample has around 340,000 distinct CDR3 sequences; roughly 13% occur once, and the top ten carry 22%. Specimen: PBMCs or a T cell subset sorted from them (not recorded which). These receptors all stem from a young man who had mild COVID-19 (a few samples of this study predate the infection). Cell type and time point are not known.

The sample holds a few counts of this clonotype. The gene calls are TRBV5-6 and TRBJ2-3; 8 bases are shared with TRBD2. The CDR3 contains 17 residues. V dropped 3 bases and J dropped 5; count of bases not matched to a gene: 14. Germline V gene sequence: CDR1 SGHDT, CDR2 YYEEEE. The CDR3 DNA reads as TGTGCCAGCAGCTCCGGCGCGGGACTAGTTTCTGGAGATACGCAGTATTTT. This gives the protein CASSSGAGLVSGDTQYF.

The V call is TRBV28, the J call TRBJ2-1; D may match TRBD1 or TRBD2 (6 bases each). Trimming took 6 bases from V and 9 from J, leaving 18 bases between them. The CDR3 spans 14 residues. Germline values: CDR1 MDHEN, CDR2 SYDVKM. The CDR3 reads CASRKGGLGGEQFF. In DNA form, the CDR3 reads TGTGCCAGCAGAAAGGGGGGCCTGGGCGGTGAGCAGTTCTTC.

The rearrangement uses TRBV6-2 or TRBV6-3 and TRBJ2-3; 10 bases agree with TRBD2. Germline CDR1 and CDR2: MNHEY and SVGEGT. This CDR3 contains 16 residues. Trimming cost V 2 bases and J 0 bases; bases outside gene matches: 2. DNA of the CDR3: TGTGCCAGCAGTTACGGAGCGGGGGGGAGCACAGATACGCAGTATTTT. Amino acids: CASSYGAGGSTDTQYF.

The genes are TRBV2 and TRBJ1-1; D is perhaps TRBD1 (5 bases). Germline-derived CDR1 and CDR2 are SNHLY and FYNNEI. The CDR3 spans 14 residues. Trimming shortened V by 4 bases and J by 4 bases, and 13 bases separated the two germline ends. The chain's CDR3 is CASSVEGRGTEAFF. The CDR3 DNA sequence: TGTGCCAGCAGTGTGGAGGGGAGGGGCACTGAAGCTTTCTTT.